Listed below are T cell receptor beta chains from one sample, sequenced in a study of CD4 and CD8 cells across lung adenocarcinoma regions. TCRdb redid the calling of the PCR reads with MiXCR, one entry per CDR3 protein. The table lists some 11,000 distinct CDR3 sequences, about 59% of them singletons. Sequencing was performed on CD8+ T cells from the margin of a lung tumor. The receptors here all came from a male donor with lung adenocarcinoma. The CD4 and CD8 labels of this study may be unreliable. Both conserved end residues are part of each CDR3. D genes are given only for firm matches. For some rows the clone size is stated as once, few or many, or as a class when expanded; others skip it.

abundance | j_gene | d_gene | v_gene | CDR3aa | CDR3nt
- | TRBJ1-1 | - | TRBV10-2 | CASSRQMNTEAFF | TGCGCCAGCAGTCGACAGATGAACACTGAAGCTTTCTTT
- | TRBJ2-2 | TRBD2 | TRBV5-1 | CASSLAVAGAGELFF | TGCGCCAGCAGCTTGGCGGTAGCGGGGGCCGGGGAGCTGTTTTTT
few | TRBJ1-2 | - | TRBV6-5 | CASSNSGARLNYGYTF | TGTGCCAGCAGTAACTCAGGAGCCAGACTAAACTATGGCTACACCTTC
many | TRBJ2-5 | - | TRBV4-1 | CASSRFTKGGETQYF | TGCGCCAGCAGCCGCTTTACGAAGGGCGGGGAGACCCAGTACTTC
- | TRBJ2-3 | TRBD2 | TRBV6-1 | CARGHVGLAADTQYF | TGTGCCAGGGGGCACGTCGGACTAGCGGCAGATACCCAGTATTTT
few | TRBJ2-1 | - | TRBV7-2 | CASSLFPASSASSYNEQFF | TGTGCCAGCAGCTTATTCCCCGCGTCTAGCGCGAGCTCCTACAATGAGCAGTTCTTC
- | TRBJ2-1 | - | TRBV6-1 | CASSSLPGNNEQFF | TGTGCCAGCAGTAGCCTCCCAGGGAACAATGAGCAGTTCTTC
medium-sized | TRBJ2-1 | - | TRBV6-1 | CASSVVGDNEQFF | TGTGCCAGCAGTGTTGTTGGGGACAATGAGCAGTTCTTC
- | TRBJ2-1 | - | TRBV6-4 | CASSVEGFDEQFF | TGTGCCAGCAGCGTCGAAGGGTTTGATGAGCAGTTCTTC
- | TRBJ2-3 | - | TRBV6-5 | CASSNWADTQYF | TGTGCCAGCAGTAACTGGGCGGATACGCAGTATTTT
- | TRBJ2-5 | - | TRBV4-1 | CASSQGIAGRPTETQYF | TGCGCCAGCAGCCAGGGGATCGCGGGCCGGCCCACAGAGACCCAGTACTTT
- | TRBJ2-7 | - | TRBV7-2 | CASSEGLPAPYEQYF | TGTGCCAGCAGCGAGGGGCTCCCCGCGCCCTACGAGCAGTACTTC
- | TRBJ2-1 | - | TRBV7-2 | CASSRDRVDNEQFF | TGTGCCAGCAGTAGAGATAGGGTGGACAATGAGCAGTTCTTC
few | TRBJ2-7 | - | TRBV4-2 | CASSQGDDYEQYF | TGTGCCAGCAGCCAAGGGGACGACTACGAGCAGTACTTC
- | TRBJ1-3 | TRBD1 | TRBV6-5 | CASSSQTGAGNTIYF | TGTGCCAGCAGTTCTCAGACAGGGGCTGGAAACACCATATATTTT
- | TRBJ2-1 | TRBD2 | TRBV6-5 | CASSWLGGGAVEQFF | TGTGCCAGCAGTTGGCTTGGCGGGGGGGCCGTTGAGCAGTTCTTC
few | TRBJ2-5 | - | TRBV6-1 | CASSEARTSLLYQETQYF | TGTGCCAGCAGTGAAGCGCGTACGAGTCTTCTGTACCAAGAGACCCAGTACTTC
many | TRBJ2-1 | - | TRBV7-2 | CASSLASVNEQFF | TGTGCCAGCAGCTTGGCTAGCGTGAATGAGCAGTTCTTC
- | TRBJ2-5 | - | TRBV6-5 | CASSSRTDPPRETQYF | TGTGCCAGCAGTTCTCGGACAGATCCTCCAAGAGAGACCCAGTACTTC
- | TRBJ2-1 | - | TRBV6-1 | CASRVLARGYNEQFF | TGTGCCAGCAGAGTTCTAGCAAGGGGGTACAATGAGCAGTTCTTC
- | TRBJ2-3 | TRBD2 | TRBV27 | CASRLNGGLAADTQYF | TGTGCCAGCAGACTAAACGGAGGACTAGCCGCAGATACGCAGTATTTT
- | TRBJ2-5 | TRBD2 | TRBV6-1 | CASRTSGGYETQYF | TGTGCCAGCAGGACTAGCGGGGGTTATGAGACCCAGTACTTC
- | TRBJ2-3 | - | TRBV6-1 | CACKGGGEGSKETQYF | TGTGCCTGCAAGGGGGGGGGGGAGGGTAGCAAAGAGACGCAGTATTTT
- | TRBJ2-5 | TRBD2 | TRBV10-2 | CASRQGTSGSGEQYF | TGCGCTTCTCGGCAGGGGACTAGCGGGAGCGGTGAGCAGTACTTC
- | TRBJ2-3 | - | TRBV11-2 | CASSPGTTDTQYF | TGTGCCAGCAGCCCCGGGACCACAGATACGCAGTATTTT
- | TRBJ2-3 | - | TRBV6-1 | CASGEAGGGDQDTQYF | TGTGCCAGCGGTGAAGCCGGGGGCGGGGACCAAGATACCCAGTATTTT